Shown below are 18 T cell receptor beta chains from a single sample sequenced in a study of a mutant IDH1 vaccine in newly diagnosed glioma. Indicated time point: week 35, safety follow-up. A 20-mer mutant IDH1 peptide at 300 ug was injected subcutaneously with topical imiquimod. For these receptors, no antigen is known. The method was immunoSEQ multiplex PCR; TCRdb's version includes in-frame clones alone and lacks a portion of them. The repertoire has over 25,000 clones, around three quarters of them found once; the top ten carry roughly 10%. This sample comprised PBMCs, obtained from a glioma patient whose treatment included an IDH1 peptide vaccine. All receptors derive from a woman in her thirties with glioma. Some clones in this sample may be carry-over from other donors' samples.

The chain carries TRBV19 and TRBJ1-1; TRBD1 is a possible D gene (6 bases). CDR1 LNHDA and CDR2 SQIVND come from the germline V gene (reference sequence). This CDR3 has 14 amino acids. Trimming shortened V by 5 bases and J by 1 base, and 11 bases separated the two germline ends. CDR3 sequence (DNA): TGTGCCAGTAGTGTTGGAGGGGGGAACACTGAAGCTTTCTTT. Protein sequence: CASSVGGGNTEAFF.

This clone has more than one count but fewer than ten. This chain connects TRBV9 to TRBJ2-1, with 7 positions matching TRBD1. CDR1 and CDR2 from the germline V gene are SGDLS and YYNGEE. The CDR3 contains 15 residues. J was trimmed by 2 bases and V by 0 bases; bases with no gene match: 2. CDR3 nucleotides: TGTGCCAGCAGCGTAGCCGGGACAGCCTACAATGAGCAGTTCTTC. This encodes CASSVAGTAYNEQFF.

This clone was recorded only once. The rearrangement uses TRBV28 and TRBJ1-5; 8 nucleotides align to TRBD1. V shed 6 bases and J 5 bases; nucleotides not matched to a gene: 6. The CDR3 length is 14 residues. Per the germline V gene, CDR1 is MDHEN and CDR2 is SYDVKM. The CDR3 region has the DNA TGTGCCAGCAGCCACGGACAGGGCCATCAGCCCCAGCATTTT. This sequence encodes CASSHGQGHQPQHF. The full variable domain, rest sourced from reference TRBV28 and TRBJ1-5, is DVKVTQSSRYLVKRTGEKVFLECVQDMDHENMFWYRQDPGLGLRLIYFSYDVKMKEKGDIPEGYSVSREKKERFSLILESASTNQTSMYLCASSHGQGHQPQHFGDGTRLSIL.

The chain has TRBV5-8 and TRBJ1-2; D is undetermined. The ends were cut back, 2 bases at V and 1 base at J, with 15 bases in the middle. Germline V lookup: CDR1 SGHTS, CDR2 YDEGEE. The CDR3 length is 16 residues. CDR3 coding DNA: TGTGCCAGCAGCTTTGGTGGGTTGGAAAGTAACTATGGCTACACCTTC. Amino acids: CASSFGGLESNYGYTF.

The V and J genes are TRBV27 and TRBJ1-2; D is perhaps TRBD1 (5 bases). Germline CDR1 reads MNHEY; CDR2 reads SMNVEV (reference sequence). CDR3 length: 13 residues. The V and J ends lost 8 bases and 4 bases respectively, with 14 bases between them. CDR3 in DNA: TGTGCCAGCGCCCCCCTAGGGGTCTATGGCTACACCTTC. Translating gives CASAPLGVYGYTF.

The chain joins TRBV18 to TRBJ1-1, with D possibly being TRBD1 (5 bases). V was clipped by 3 bases and J by 1 base, with 9 bases between them. The CDR3 sequence is 14 residues long. Germline V gene data show CDR1 as KGHSH and CDR2 as LQKENI. CDR3 coding DNA: TGTGCCAGCTCACCCTCTGACAGGAACACTGAAGCTTTCTTT. It specifies CASSPSDRNTEAFF.

The CDR3 DNA reads as TGTGCCAGCAGAGAGAGGGGACAGGCCATGAACACTGAAGCTTTCTTT. This translates into CASRERGQAMNTEAFF. The chain joins TRBV2 to TRBJ1-1; 8 positions match TRBD1. Germline V gives CDR1 SNHLY, CDR2 FYNNEI. V dropped 6 bases and J dropped 0; count of bases not matched to a gene: 9. The CDR3 has 16 amino acids.

The V and J genes are TRBV27 and TRBJ1-1; the match to TRBD1 covers 7 bases. Looked up from germline, CDR1 is MNHEY and CDR2 is SMNVEV (reference sequence). The CDR3 is 14 residues long. Unmatched junction bases numbered 5, after V lost 6 bases and J lost 1 base. The CDR3 protein is CASSKYRGNTEAFF. The CDR3 bases are TGTGCCAGCAGCAAGTACAGGGGGAACACTGAAGCTTTCTTT.

CDR3 residues: CSVEGGGPNIQYF. Here the CDR3 DNA reads TGCAGCGTTGAGGGGGGAGGGCCGAACATTCAGTACTTC. The chain uses TRBV29-1 and TRBJ2-4, with TRBD2 identical over 7 bases. The CDR3 length is 13 residues. Per germline, CDR1 SQVTM and CDR2 ANQGSEA. With 3 bases clipped from V and 7 bases from J, the junction kept 6 bases outside the gene matches. The full variable domain, in which reference TRBV29-1 and TRBJ2-4 provide the parts outside the CDR3, is SAVISQKPSRDICQRGTSLTIQCQVDSQVTMMFWYRQQPGQSLTLIATANQGSEATYESGFVIDKFPISRPNLTFSTLTVSNMSPEDSSIYLCSVEGGGPNIQYFGAGTRLSVL.

A single count supports this clone. The chain is built from TRBV30 and TRBJ1-1, with 8 bases fitting TRBD1. This CDR3 region has 17 residues. Losses at the gene ends were 0 bases for V and 0 bases for J; bases not matched to a gene: 9. Looked up from germline, CDR1 is GTSNPN and CDR2 is SVGIG (reference sequence). In DNA, the CDR3 is TGTGCCTGGAGTGTAGCCCGGGACAGGTGGGTGAACACTGAAGCTTTCTTT. As protein: CAWSVARDRWVNTEAFF. Using reference TRBV30 and TRBJ1-1 for the parts outside the CDR3, the full variable domain is SQTIHQWPATLVQPVGSPLSLECTVEGTSNPNLYWYRQAAGRGLQLLFYSVGIGQISSEVPQNLSASRPQDRQFILSSKKLLLSDSGFYLCAWSVARDRWVNTEAFFGQGTRLTVV.

The V call is TRBV27, the J call TRBJ2-3; D is perhaps TRBD1 or TRBD2 (6 bases each). Trimming removed 6 bases from V and 2 bases from J, with 12 bases in between. The length of the CDR3 is 14 residues. Germline values: CDR1 MNHEY, CDR2 SMNVEV (reference sequence). The CDR3: CASRPGGFTDTQYF. The DNA for the CDR3 is TGTGCCAGCAGACCCGGGGGCTTCACAGATACGCAGTATTTT.

J is TRBJ2-1 and V is TRBV7-8, with 14 positions matching TRBD2. V shed 5 bases and J 15 bases; nucleotides not matched to a gene: 18. The CDR3 length is 17 residues. Germline V gene sequence: CDR1 SGHVS, CDR2 FQNEAQ. The CDR3 nucleotides are TGTGCCAGCAGCAGACGGACGGGAGGACTAGCGGGGGGAGGTCTGTTCTTC. Translation: CASSRRTGGLAGGGLFF.

CDR3: CASNHRRTNEQYF. CDR3 in DNA: TGTGCCAGCAATCACCGAAGGACTAACGAGCAGTACTTC. The V call is TRBV2, the J call TRBJ2-7; possibly TRBD2 for D (6 bases). Trimming shortened V by 7 bases and J by 5 bases, and 15 bases separated the two germline ends. The CDR3 loop spans 13 amino acids. The germline V gene encodes CDR1 SNHLY and CDR2 FYNNEI.

This rearrangement joins TRBV6-5 to TRBJ2-2; D unclear. Trimming removed 0 bases from V and 0 bases from J, with 5 bases in between. CDR1 and CDR2 (germline): MNHEY, SVGAGI. This CDR3 region has 15 residues. The CDR3 region is CASSYSGTNTGELFF. CDR3 sequence (DNA): TGTGCCAGCAGTTACTCAGGGACGAACACCGGGGAGCTGTTTTTT.

The chain uses TRBV28 and TRBJ1-4; the D is unclear. This CDR3 spans 14 amino acids. Germline assignment: CDR1 MDHEN and CDR2 SYDVKM. Trimming took 3 bases from V and 7 from J, leaving 12 bases between them. CDR3 sequence: CASSLEGKSEKLFF. The CDR3 bases are TGTGCCAGCAGTTTGGAAGGGAAGAGTGAAAAACTGTTTTTT.

The chain combines TRBV27 with TRBJ1-5; 9 bases fit TRBD1. This CDR3 contains 19 residues. Looked up from germline, CDR1 is MNHEY and CDR2 is SMNVEV (reference sequence). The V segment lost 5 bases and the J segment 0 bases; nucleotides outside the gene matches: 14. CDR3 residues: CASSEIGTGSSFSNQPQHF. In nucleotides, the CDR3 is TGTGCCAGCAGTGAAATCGGGACAGGGAGTTCCTTTAGCAATCAGCCCCAGCATTTT.

The V gene is TRBV7-9, the J gene TRBJ2-5; 8 nucleotides line up with TRBD2. CDR1 is SEHNR, CDR2 FQNEAQ, per germline (reference sequence). V gave up 8 bases and J gave up 5 bases; unmatched junction bases: 7. The CDR3 totals 13 residues. The CDR3 DNA is TGTGCCAGCCGGGGGGGTGGAGAGGAGACCCAGTACTTC. This codes for CASRGGGEETQYF.

The rearrangement joins TRBV29-1 to TRBJ1-2; 11 nucleotides agree with TRBD1. The CDR3 runs to 16 residues. CDR1 and CDR2 (germline): SQVTM, ANQGSEA. V shed 4 bases and J 5 bases; nucleotides not matched to a gene: 12. CDR3 sequence: CSVAAGQGAVYYGYTF. The CDR3 coding sequence is TGCAGCGTTGCAGCCGGACAGGGGGCTGTATATTATGGCTACACCTTC.